Below, 25 T cell receptor beta chains from the same sample are listed, as sequenced in a study of cytomegalovirus exposure and HLA in healthy donors. Researchers ran the PCR with 60 Vbeta and 13 Jbeta primers. Method: immunoSEQ multiplex PCR; TCRdb's copy keeps in-frame clones and lacks some. The repertoire includes roughly 100,000 clones, roughly two thirds of them detected once, and less than 15% sits in the top ten. Sequenced: PBMCs. The receptor source for this set is a woman aged 45-65 years in good health and CMV-seropositive.

The chain links TRBV7-2 to TRBJ1-2; TRBD1 matches 7 bases. The CDR3 covers 14 residues. CDR1 and CDR2 (germline): SGHTA, FQGNSA. V lost 5 bases to trimming and J lost 3 bases; unmatched junction nucleotides: 6. CDR3 sequence: CASSRDRDHYGYTF. CDR3 nucleotide sequence: TGTGCCAGCAGCCGGGACAGAGACCACTATGGCTACACCTTC.

This chain joins TRBV6-6 and TRBJ1-5; 7 bases line up with TRBD1. CDR3 length equals 14 residues. In germline, CDR1 is MNHNY, CDR2 SVGAGI (reference sequence). Trimming at V came to 4 bases and at J to 9 bases, leaving 9 bases not matched to a gene. In nucleotides, the CDR3 is TGTGCCAGCAGTTTTCAGGGGGAGAACCGGCCCCAGCATTTT. This encodes CASSFQGENRPQHF.

This clone has more than one count but fewer than ten. CDR3: CASSPGQGDFYGYTF. The CDR3 nucleotides read TGTGCCAGCAGCCCGGGACAGGGGGACTTCTATGGCTACACCTTC. The chain couples TRBV5-4 to TRBJ1-2; 11 bases are shared with TRBD1. CDR3 length: 15 residues. Per germline, CDR1 SGHNT and CDR2 YYREEE (reference sequence). V lost 4 bases to trimming and J lost 4 bases; unmatched junction nucleotides: 6.

This rearrangement joins TRBV9 to TRBJ2-1; tentative D call: TRBD2 (5 bases). The CDR3 is made up of 14 amino acids. The ends were cut back, 1 base at V and 7 bases at J, with 12 bases in the middle. Germline V gene sequence: CDR1 SGDLS, CDR2 YYNGEE. This chain's CDR3 is CASSVPSSRNEQFF. As DNA, the CDR3 is TGTGCCAGCAGCGTACCCTCTAGCAGGAATGAGCAGTTCTTC.

This clone was picked up a small number of times. The chain employs TRBV4-3 and TRBJ2-3; 11 bases align to TRBD2. The CDR3 runs to 17 residues. V was clipped by 1 base and J by 2 bases; unmatched bases: 5. The V gene's germline CDR1 is LGHNA and CDR2 YSLEER. This chain's CDR3 is CASSQGLAGSFTDTQYF. CDR3 nucleotide sequence: TGCGCCAGCAGCCAAGGACTAGCGGGATCTTTCACAGATACGCAGTATTTT.

The chain joins TRBV5-6 to TRBJ2-7, with D possibly being TRBD2 (6 bases). Germline V lookup: CDR1 SGHDT, CDR2 YYEEEE. The CDR3 length is 15 residues. The V and J ends lost 4 bases and 0 bases respectively, with 14 bases between them. The CDR3 bases are TGTGCCAGCAGCCTAAATGCGGGACGCTCCTACGAGCAGTACTTC. Protein sequence: CASSLNAGRSYEQYF.

The chain carries TRBV9 and TRBJ2-1; 13 nucleotides match TRBD2. Germline assignment: CDR1 SGDLS and CDR2 YYNGEE. V was pared by 0 bases and J by 15 bases, with 15 bases of the junction left unmatched. The CDR3 contains 17 residues. The CDR3 nucleotides are TGTGCCAGCAGCGTAGCAGGGGCTAGACTAGCGGGAGGAGGGTTGTTCTTC. Translated, it gives CASSVAGARLAGGGLFF. Complete variable domain (other parts from reference TRBV9 and TRBJ2-1): DSGVTQTPKHLITATGQRVTLRCSPRSGDLSVYWYQQSLDQGLQFLIQYYNGEERAKGNILERFSAQQFPDLHSELNLSSLELGDSALYFCASSVAGARLAGGGLFFGPGTRLTVL.

The chain couples TRBV2 to TRBJ2-2, with 7 bases identical to TRBD2. V was clipped by 8 bases and J by 7 bases; unmatched bases: 13. Germline CDR1 SNHLY, CDR2 FYNNEI. This CDR3 contains 15 residues. CDR3 loop: CASSLAGALVGELFF. The DNA for the CDR3 is TGTGCCAGCTCTTTGGCGGGAGCACTTGTCGGGGAGCTGTTTTTT.

The V call is TRBV5-1, the J call TRBJ2-7; the match to TRBD2 covers 7 bases. The CDR3 consists of 14 residues. Germline CDR1 SGHRS, CDR2 YFSETQ. V shed 1 base, J shed 3 bases, and the junction held 4 bases outside the gene matches. CDR3 amino acids: CASSLQASGYEQYF. In DNA, the CDR3 is TGCGCCAGCAGCTTGCAGGCTAGCGGCTACGAGCAGTACTTC.

The chain joins TRBV18 to TRBJ2-3; possibly TRBD1 for D (7 bases). Germline CDR1 reads KGHSH; CDR2 reads LQKENI. The CDR3 has 15 residues. The V gene lost 3 bases and the J gene lost 8 bases, with 18 bases spanning the gap. The CDR3 coding sequence is TGTGCCAGCTCACCTCCGACAGGGAGGAAGGTTACGCAGTATTTT. Amino acid sequence: CASSPPTGRKVTQYF. The variable domain in full, completed from reference TRBV18 and TRBJ2-3, reads NAGVMQNPRHLVRRRGQEARLRCSPMKGHSHVYWYRQLPEEGLKFMVYLQKENIIDESGMPKERFSAEFPKEGPSILRIQQVVRGDSAAYFCASSPPTGRKVTQYFGPGTRLTVL.

This chain connects TRBV13 to TRBJ2-3; D may be TRBD1 (5 bases). CDR1 and CDR2 (germline): PRHDT, FYEKMQ (reference sequence). CDR3 length: 16 amino acids. Trimming cost V 1 base and J 8 bases, with 19 bases left between them. This CDR3 is CASSLEGVILSPTQYF. The CDR3 bases are TGTGCCAGCAGCTTAGAAGGGGTTATACTATCCCCTACGCAGTATTTT. Based on the CDR3 plus reference TRBV13 and TRBJ2-3, the full variable domain is AAGVIQSPRHLIKEKRETATLKCYPIPRHDTVYWYQQGPGQDPQFLISFYEKMQSDKGSIPDRFSAQQFSDYHSELNMSSLELGDSALYFCASSLEGVILSPTQYFGPGTRLTVL.

This clone has a handful of counts. This chain links TRBV2 with TRBJ1-3; TRBD1 agrees at 8 bases. The CDR3 is 14 residues long. Germline lookup yields CDR1 SNHLY and CDR2 FYNNEI. The ends lost 10 bases at V and 0 bases at J; junction bases unmatched: 5. The CDR3 loop reads CAKQGVVSGNTIYF. CDR3 nucleotides: TGTGCCAAACAGGGGGTTGTCTCTGGAAACACCATATATTTT.

The V call is TRBV2, the J call TRBJ2-3; TRBD2 agrees at 9 bases. Germline V lookup: CDR1 SNHLY, CDR2 FYNNEI. CDR3 length: 14 residues. V was clipped by 6 bases and J by 6 bases; unmatched bases: 7. CDR3 in amino acids: CASRAGTSSDTQYF. The CDR3 nucleotides are TGTGCCAGCAGAGCCGGGACTAGCAGCGATACGCAGTATTTT. The full variable domain, its missing parts supplied by reference TRBV2 and TRBJ2-3, is EPEVTQTPSHQVTQMGQEVILRCVPISNHLYFYWYRQILGQKVEFLVSFYNNEISEKSEIFDDQFSVERPDGSNFTLKIRSTKLEDSAMYFCASRAGTSSDTQYFGPGTRLTVL.

The chain has TRBV6-5 and TRBJ2-3, with 7 nucleotides matching TRBD1. Per germline, CDR1 MNHEY and CDR2 SVGAGI. Trimming cost V 6 bases and J 6 bases; bases outside gene matches: 6. There are 13 residues in the CDR3. The DNA for the CDR3 is TGTGCCAGCAGGGTCACAGGGGTGGATACGCAGTATTTT. Residues: CASRVTGVDTQYF.

The V gene is TRBV11-2, the J gene TRBJ2-7; TRBD1 aligns across 7 bases. The CDR3 loop spans 15 amino acids. The germline V gene encodes CDR1 SGHAT and CDR2 FQNNGV. V dropped 4 bases and J dropped 0; count of bases not matched to a gene: 6. The DNA of the CDR3 is TGTGCCAGCAGCTCCCCCCGGGACAGCTCCTACGAGCAGTACTTC. Protein sequence: CASSSPRDSSYEQYF.

Comment on this clone: One junction end does not reproduce the germline sequence, and a read error may be involved. J is TRBJ2-1 and V is TRBV7-7; 8 bases map to TRBD2. This CDR3 is built from 17 residues. Germline values: CDR1 SSHAT, CDR2 FNYEAQ (reference sequence). CDR3 region: CASSSWGGRNLGNEQFF. DNA for the CDR3: TGTGCTAGCAGCTCTTGGGGCGGGAGGAACCTGGGGAATGAGCAGTTCTTC.

The J gene is TRBJ1-4, the V gene TRBV5-4, with D maybe TRBD1 (5 bases). Between the trimmed V and J ends, which lost 1 base and 5 bases, there was a span of 6 bases. The CDR3 runs to 13 residues. Germline CDR1 SGHNT, CDR2 YYREEE (reference sequence). This CDR3 reads CASSLRGNEKLFF. In nucleotides, the CDR3 is TGTGCCAGCAGCTTGCGGGGGAATGAAAAACTGTTTTTT.

V and J are TRBV14 and TRBJ2-5, with 7 bases matching TRBD1. Trimming removed 9 bases from V and 5 bases from J; junction bases left unmatched: 12. Germline values: CDR1 SGHDN, CDR2 FVKESK. The CDR3 covers 14 residues. CDR3 loop: CASQGVSSLETQYF. DNA for the CDR3: TGTGCCAGTCAGGGGGTCTCTAGTCTGGAGACCCAGTACTTC.

The genes are TRBV27 and TRBJ2-7; 9 nucleotides align to TRBD1. Germline CDR1 is MNHEY and CDR2 is SMNVEV (reference sequence). This CDR3 contains 15 residues. The V gene end was trimmed by 6 bases and the J gene end by 3 bases; junction bases not matched to a gene: 9. CDR3 protein: CASSPGQGIDYEQYF. In DNA form, the CDR3 reads TGTGCCAGCAGCCCCGGACAGGGGATTGACTACGAGCAGTACTTC.

The rearrangement uses TRBV5-1 and TRBJ1-4; possible D gene TRBD1, 5 bases. The CDR3 is 15 amino acids. CDR1 and CDR2 (germline): SGHRS, YFSETQ. Trimming shortened V by 4 bases and J by 6 bases, and 16 bases separated the two germline ends. CDR3 loop: CASSPSGTTDEKLFF. In nucleotides, the CDR3 is TGCGCCAGCAGCCCCTCCGGGACTACGGATGAAAAACTGTTTTTT.

This clone was counted between two and nine times. This chain joins TRBV4-1 and TRBJ2-3, with 8 positions matching TRBD1. Germline V gene data show CDR1 as MGHRA and CDR2 as YSYEKL. Trimming removed 3 bases from V and 6 bases from J; junction bases left unmatched: 5. This CDR3 spans 14 amino acids. The CDR3 loop is CASSQMTGDDTQYF. The CDR3 coding sequence is TGCGCCAGCAGCCAGATGACAGGGGATGATACGCAGTATTTT.

This clone was observed once. The CDR3 is CASGSRELFF. DNA of the CDR3: TGTGCCAGCGGGAGTAGGGAGCTGTTTTTT. The gene calls are TRBV27 and TRBJ2-2, with D perhaps matching TRBD2 (5 bases). Germline CDR1 is MNHEY and CDR2 is SMNVEV (reference sequence). V lost 8 bases, J lost 9 bases, and 7 bases lay in between. The CDR3 is 10 residues long.

V and J are TRBV6-4 and TRBJ1-4; D is unresolved. The CDR3 spans 13 residues. Trimming took off 4 bases at V and 6 bases at J, with 9 bases between the two ends. Germline V lookup: CDR1 MRHNA, CDR2 SNTAGT. CDR3 protein: CASSVRPDEKLFF. As DNA, the CDR3 is TGTGCCAGCAGTGTGCGGCCGGATGAAAAACTGTTTTTT.

Remarks on this clone: A junction boundary mismatches the germline segment, possibly from a read error. The V and J genes are TRBV7-9 and TRBJ1-2; TRBD1 matches at 8 bases. The CDR3 sequence is 14 residues long. In germline, CDR1 is SEHNR, CDR2 FQNEAQ (reference sequence). DNA of the CDR3: TGTTCCAGCATCCCCCCGGACAGGGTTTATGGCTACACCTTC. It yields the protein CSSIPPDRVYGYTF.

CDR3 in amino acids: CASSQPTAGPSTDTQYF. The DNA for the CDR3 is TGCGCCAGCAGCCAACCCACAGCTGGTCCTAGCACAGATACGCAGTATTTT. The V call is TRBV4-1, the J call TRBJ2-3; D gene ambiguous. In germline, CDR1 is MGHRA, CDR2 YSYEKL. The CDR3 runs 17 residues. The germline V and J ends were trimmed by 2 bases and 0 bases, with 15 bases remaining between them.